This paragraph covers one T cell receptor beta chain sequence. Its specificity is not known. Libraries were prepared by immunoSEQ multiplex PCR; TCRdb keeps only in-frame clonotypes and omits some of them. Of under 85,000 clones listed, around 86% are singletons. The sample belongs to a study of OX40 agonist ivuxolimab in advanced cancers. On the study more broadly: All patients had ivuxolimab intravenously every 2 weeks at 0.01 to 10 mg/kg. Study outcomes and limitations: Among the least clonally expanded were partial responders at 0.1-3.0 mg/kg. Normalized expansion of T-cell clones was also low for some nonresponders.

The ends were cut back, 4 bases at V and 0 bases at J, with 10 bases in the middle. Germline V gene sequence: CDR1 MNHEY, CDR2 SVGAGI. This CDR3 spans 16 amino acids. The chain uses TRBV6-5 and TRBJ2-6; D ambiguous. The TCR originated in an adult with an advanced solid tumor such as melanoma, head and neck, liver or kidney cancer. Here the sequenced sample was CD4+ or CD8+ T cells sorted from blood, taken in a trial of the OX40 agonist ivuxolimab. CDR3 nucleotide sequence: TGTGCCAGCAGTTCGCGGTTCAGCTCTGGGGCCAACGTCCTGACTTTC. As protein: CASSSRFSSGANVLTF.